Detailed here is one T cell receptor beta chain. The antigen is unknown. The protocol was immunoSEQ multiplex PCR, while the TCRdb copy is restricted to in-frame clones and leaves out a portion. Here the sample spans tens of thousands of clones, roughly 90% being singletons. The sample originates from a study of PD-1 blockade in classical Hodgkin lymphoma. At the level of the study: Every 2 weeks, patients got 3 mg/kg intravenous nivolumab. Regarding the study as a whole: Relapsed/refractory patients reportedly had the lowest baseline TCR diversity, below newly diagnosed patients, who were below healthy donors. Any patient who commenced nivolumab under 1 year after ASCT was excluded.

After autologous stem cell transplantation all patients relapsed, and prior brentuximab vedotin exposure differed between cohorts. Patients showed best responses of complete response, partial response or progressive disease. The CDR3 runs 14 residues. V shed 5 bases, J shed 5 bases, and the junction held 3 bases outside the gene matches. Looked up from germline, CDR1 is SNHLY and CDR2 is FYNNEI. The source of this sequence is a human donor with classical Hodgkin lymphoma. The V call is TRBV2, the J call TRBJ2-5; 12 positions agree with TRBD2. The sample here was peripheral blood mononuclear cells (PBMCs), taken at baseline. The CDR3 coding sequence is TGTGCCAGCAGTCAAACTAGCGGGGGGGAGACCCAGTACTTC. This encodes CASSQTSGGETQYF.